The 28 T cell receptor beta chains presented below share a single source sample, sequenced in a study of control samples from healthy donors and cancer patients. Clones were read by immunoSEQ multiplex PCR, and TCRdb kept only the in-frame ones, dropping some. The sample shows about 41,000 clones, roughly 94% of them seen only once. Sample: blood. The receptor set was obtained from a man in his 60s in good health.

The chain recombines TRBV30 with TRBJ2-7; D is unclear. CDR1 is GTSNPN, CDR2 SVGIG, per germline (reference sequence). V shed 2 bases and J shed 4 bases, with 9 bases lying between them. The CDR3 extends over 12 amino acids. The CDR3 DNA is TGTGCCTGGAGTCTGCCGCGGTACGAGCAGTACTTC. Amino acids: CAWSLPRYEQYF.

This rearrangement joins TRBV7-8 to TRBJ1-1; D remains unclear. V shed 1 base and J shed 4 bases, with 7 bases lying between them. The CDR3 totals 13 residues. Germline lookup yields CDR1 SGHVS and CDR2 FQNEAQ. The CDR3 reads CASSLGVLTEAFF. CDR3 nucleotide sequence: TGTGCCAGCAGCTTAGGCGTACTCACTGAAGCTTTCTTT.

Concerning this clone: Distinct nucleotide sequences in the sample also encode this CDR3. The V gene is TRBV6-6, the J gene TRBJ2-3; the match to TRBD2 covers 13 bases. Germline CDR1 and CDR2: MNHNY and SVGAGI (reference sequence). The CDR3 covers 18 residues. V lost 5 bases and J lost 1; bases outside the gene matches: 9. CDR3 DNA sequence: TGTGCCAGCAGTCCACAGACTAGCGGGAGGTCTGGCACAGATACGCAGTATTTT. It yields the protein CASSPQTSGRSGTDTQYF.

The chain uses TRBV3-1 (or the pseudogene TRBV3-2) and TRBJ2-2; D gene unclear. The CDR3 sequence is 15 residues long. Trimming cost V 1 base and J 0 bases, with 6 bases left between them. CDR1 and CDR2 (germline): LGHDT, YNNKEL (reference sequence). CDR3 nucleotides: TGTGCCAGCAGCCAAGTTGGGACGAACACCGGGGAGCTGTTTTTT. It translates to CASSQVGTNTGELFF.

The CDR3, as DNA: TGTGCCAGCAGCTTATACAGGGACAATCAGCCCCAGCATTTT. This codes for CASSLYRDNQPQHF. The chain couples TRBV7-2 to TRBJ1-5; D possibly corresponds to TRBD1 (6 bases). The CDR3 loop spans 14 amino acids. Per germline, CDR1 SGHTA and CDR2 FQGNSA. With 2 bases removed from V and 3 bases from J, the gap between germline ends came to 8 bases.

The chain recombines TRBV25-1 with TRBJ2-2; D remains unclear. V gave up 5 bases and J gave up 1 base, with 8 bases separating them. Germline CDR1 reads MGHDK; CDR2 reads SYGVNS. The CDR3 has 14 residues. The CDR3 DNA is TGTGCCAGCAGTTTCGCAGGGAACACCGGGGAGCTGTTTTTT. Translated: CASSFAGNTGELFF.

The DNA of the CDR3 is TGTGCCAGCAGCCTCTCAGGGAGACCTAATGAAAAACTGTTTTTT. Translating gives CASSLSGRPNEKLFF. The chain carries TRBV25-1 and TRBJ1-4, with D tentatively TRBD1 (5 bases). This CDR3 contains 15 residues. Trimming pared 6 bases from V and 3 bases from J, leaving 14 bases between. CDR1 is MGHDK, CDR2 SYGVNS, per germline.

This chain connects TRBV6-5 to TRBJ1-3, with D hard to call. V gave up 6 bases and J gave up 8 bases, with 8 bases separating them. The CDR3 has 11 residues. Germline V gene lookup returns CDR1 MNHEY and CDR2 SVGAGI. CDR3 loop: CASSSTDTIYF. The DNA for the CDR3 is TGTGCCAGCAGCTCGACGGACACCATATATTTT.

The rearrangement joins TRBV28 to TRBJ2-3, with 11 bases aligning to TRBD1. Looked up from germline, CDR1 is MDHEN and CDR2 is SYDVKM. V was pared by 11 bases and J by 3 bases, with 7 bases of the junction left unmatched. CDR3 length equals 14 residues. CDR3 region: CAGQGASGTDTQYF. The DNA for the CDR3 is TGTGCCGGACAGGGGGCTAGCGGGACAGATACGCAGTATTTT.

The chain employs TRBV12-5 and TRBJ2-5, with D possibly TRBD1 on 6 matching bases. CDR1 is LGHNT and CDR2 is FRNRAP in the germline V gene. This CDR3 spans 14 amino acids. V lost 4 bases, J lost 5 bases, and 14 bases lay in between. The CDR3: CASGYTGGMETQYF. The CDR3 DNA reads as TGTGCTAGTGGTTACACTGGGGGCATGGAGACCCAGTACTTC.

The chain recombines TRBV11-2 with TRBJ2-7, with 11 bases matching TRBD2. V lost 8 bases and J lost 4; bases outside the gene matches: 10. CDR3 length: 15 residues. Germline values: CDR1 SGHAT, CDR2 FQNNGV. As DNA, the CDR3 is TGTGCCAGCCCCCCGGCACTAGCGGGAGAATACGAGCAGTACTTC. Translated, it gives CASPPALAGEYEQYF.

This sequence joins TRBV6-2 or TRBV6-3 and TRBJ2-5; maybe TRBD1 (5 bases). The CDR3 runs to 13 residues. The V gene lost 4 bases and the J gene lost 7 bases, with 13 bases spanning the gap. Germline V lookup: CDR1 MNHEY, CDR2 SVGEGT. CDR3 sequence: CASSWAGSGTQYF. CDR3 nucleotide sequence: TGTGCCAGCAGTTGGGCAGGGTCGGGGACCCAGTACTTC.

The V gene is TRBV18, the J gene TRBJ1-1, with unresolved D. The V gene's germline CDR1 is KGHSH and CDR2 LQKENI. The length of the CDR3 is 15 residues. Trimming removed 3 bases at V and 1 base at J, with 12 bases between. CDR3 sequence reads: CASSPGPEGNTEAFF. The CDR3 DNA is TGTGCCAGCTCACCTGGGCCCGAGGGGAACACTGAAGCTTTCTTT.

The chain employs TRBV18 and TRBJ1-5; 9 bases are shared with TRBD1. Germline-derived CDR1 and CDR2 are KGHSH and LQKENI. With 4 bases clipped from V and 4 bases from J, the junction kept 5 bases outside the gene matches. The CDR3 is 15 residues long. CDR3 residues: CASSLDRGRNQPQHF. DNA of the CDR3: TGTGCCAGCTCACTTGACAGGGGGAGAAATCAGCCCCAGCATTTT.

The V and J genes are TRBV5-4 and TRBJ1-2; no clear D. The CDR3 contains 14 residues. CDR1 SGHNT and CDR2 YYREEE come from the germline V gene (reference sequence). The V and J ends lost 2 bases and 4 bases respectively, with 12 bases between them. CDR3 sequence (DNA): TGTGCCAGCAGCTTACCAGAGGTCGTCTATGGCTACACCTTC. Translating gives CASSLPEVVYGYTF.

The chain links TRBV5-1 to TRBJ2-7; TRBD1 agrees at 7 bases. The CDR3 spans 14 residues. Germline V gene data show CDR1 as SGHRS and CDR2 as YFSETQ. J lost 0 bases, V lost 4 bases, and 4 bases had no gene match. The CDR3 nucleotides are TGCGCCAGCAGCGAACAGGGGAGCTCCTACGAGCAGTACTTC. Translating gives CASSEQGSSYEQYF.

V is TRBV30 and J is TRBJ1-1; D gene uncertain. CDR1 and CDR2 from the germline V gene are GTSNPN and SVGIG (reference sequence). The CDR3 consists of 13 residues. With 2 bases removed from V and 0 bases from J, the gap between germline ends came to 7 bases. CDR3 sequence (DNA): TGTGCCTGGAGTAAAGACCTGAACACTGAAGCTTTCTTT. This encodes CAWSKDLNTEAFF.

The gene calls are TRBV5-6 and TRBJ2-7; D gene unclear. CDR1 SGHDT and CDR2 YYEEEE come from the germline V gene. Trimming removed 4 bases from V and 5 bases from J, with 10 bases in between. The CDR3 sequence is 12 residues long. This CDR3 is CASSPWGNEQYF. CDR3 bases: TGTGCCAGCAGCCCTTGGGGTAACGAGCAGTACTTC.

The V call is TRBV3-1 (or the pseudogene TRBV3-2), the J call TRBJ1-1; the match to TRBD1 covers 7 bases. This CDR3 spans 15 amino acids. The germline gives CDR1 LGHDT, CDR2 YNNKEL (reference sequence). The J segment lost 5 bases and the V segment lost 2 bases, leaving 8 bases of the junction unmatched. This chain's CDR3 is CASSQLLGQATEAFF. CDR3 coding DNA: TGTGCCAGCAGCCAACTACTTGGACAGGCTACTGAAGCTTTCTTT.

J is TRBJ2-1 and V is TRBV9, with TRBD2 matching 9 bases. The length of the CDR3 is 18 residues. CDR1 is SGDLS and CDR2 is YYNGEE in the germline V gene. With 3 bases clipped from V and 0 bases from J, the junction kept 10 bases outside the gene matches. CDR3 protein: CASSATSGLGISYNEQFF. CDR3 DNA: TGTGCCAGCAGCGCGACTAGCGGATTGGGGATCTCCTACAATGAGCAGTTCTTC.

Only one count was recorded for this clone. The chain joins TRBV15 to TRBJ1-4; 10 positions match TRBD1. Looked up from germline, CDR1 is LNHNV and CDR2 is YYDKDF (reference sequence). V lost 1 base and J lost 8; bases outside the gene matches: 4. The CDR3 has 15 residues. CDR3 sequence reads: CATSRGGTGVEKLFF. DNA of the CDR3: TGTGCCACCAGCAGAGGGGGGACAGGGGTAGAAAAACTGTTTTTT.

V gene TRBV19 combines with J gene TRBJ2-3, with 7 bases that match TRBD1. In germline, CDR1 is LNHDA, CDR2 SQIVND (reference sequence). V trimming: 1 base; J trimming: 3 bases; junction bases outside the gene matches: 4. The CDR3 sequence is 15 residues long. The CDR3 region has the DNA TGTGCCAGTAGTATAGGGGACAGCAGAACAGATACGCAGTATTTT. This translates into CASSIGDSRTDTQYF.

The rearrangement uses TRBV12-5 and TRBJ2-1; 7 nucleotides align to TRBD2. From germline, CDR1 is LGHNT and CDR2 FRNRAP. The CDR3 sequence is 16 residues long. Trimming took 1 base from V and 4 from J; bases not matched to a gene: 7. CDR3 DNA: TGTGCTAGTGGTTTGGGAACACTGGGGGGGTACAATGAGCAGTTCTTC. Its protein product is CASGLGTLGGYNEQFF.

CDR3 region: CASSFTSYEQYF. DNA of the CDR3: TGTGCCAGCAGCTTTACGTCCTACGAGCAGTACTTC. The chain combines TRBV7-2 with TRBJ2-7; D is undetermined. The germline V and J ends were trimmed by 3 bases and 1 base, with 4 bases remaining between them. There are 12 residues in the CDR3. Germline loops: CDR1 SGHTA, CDR2 FQGNSA.

This sequence joins TRBV28 and TRBJ2-1, with 14 bases lining up with TRBD2. Per germline, CDR1 MDHEN and CDR2 SYDVKM. The J segment lost 8 bases and the V segment lost 6 bases, leaving 6 bases of the junction unmatched. The CDR3 is 15 residues long. This CDR3 is CASSLGLAGVHEQFF. The CDR3 DNA reads as TGTGCCAGCAGCCTGGGACTAGCGGGAGTGCATGAGCAGTTCTTC.

This clone was found once. The chain has TRBV5-6 and TRBJ1-2; D is unclear. From germline, CDR1 is SGHDT and CDR2 YYEEEE. There are 15 residues in the CDR3. Trimming cost V 2 bases and J 2 bases, with 13 bases left between them. As DNA, the CDR3 is TGTGCCAGCAGCTTCCGAGAGACCGCCAACTATGGCTACACCTTC. Protein: CASSFRETANYGYTF.

This clone was seen once. The chain combines TRBV24-1 with TRBJ2-4; no firm D call. Trimming pared 10 bases from V and 7 bases from J, leaving 10 bases between. This CDR3 is built from 11 residues. CDR1 and CDR2 (germline): KGHDR, SFDVKD. The CDR3 DNA follows: TGTGCCACGGCCAACGGGAACATTCAGTACTTC. It translates to CATANGNIQYF.

The V and J genes are TRBV6-4 and TRBJ1-5; D gene unclear. The ends were cut back, 6 bases at V and 7 bases at J, with 7 bases in the middle. Germline V gene lookup returns CDR1 MRHNA and CDR2 SNTAGT. This CDR3 comprises 11 residues. CDR3 protein: CASSSRQPQHF. CDR3 bases: TGTGCCAGCAGCAGCAGGCAGCCCCAGCATTTT.